This T cell receptor (beta chain) appears in the sequencing data of a study of Ad26.COV2.S vaccination and SARS-CoV-2 variants. Across the whole study: Enrolled in COV1001, the donor was in the Ad26.COV2.S trial arm, which received the vaccine. Participants got Ad26.COV2.S intramuscularly, once or twice 56 days apart.

Treatment: about 20 received Ad26.COV2.S at low or high dose, single or two shots; roughly 5 received placebo; per-sample allocation not given. Following the first vaccine or placebo injection, samples were taken on day 63. In Boston, the donor was an adult between 18-55 years of age. TCRdb keeps only in-frame clones here, not all; method: immunoSEQ multiplex PCR. The sample contains 200,000 to 250,000 clones, 88% of which appear only once. General study results and limits: After vaccination, substantial breadth of spike-specific CD8+ and CD4+ responses was reported.

Germline V gene lookup returns CDR1 SGHNT and CDR2 YYREEE (reference sequence). The CDR3 spans 14 residues. Trimming pared 2 bases from V and 8 bases from J, leaving 16 bases between. For this clone: Its matching antigen is unknown.

The sequencing used peripheral blood, collected in a trial of Ad26.COV2.S vaccine versus placebo. The TCR sequence derives from a person between 18 and 59 years old who received the Ad26.COV2.S COVID-19 vaccine or a placebo. V usage is TRBV5-4 and J usage is TRBJ1-2, with D tentatively TRBD1 (6 bases). The CDR3 here is CASSLTGIPGGYTF. CDR3 in DNA: TGTGCCAGCAGCTTAACAGGGATTCCTGGCGGCTACACCTTC. Based on the CDR3 plus reference TRBV5-4 and TRBJ1-2, the full variable domain is ETGVTQSPTHLIKTRGQQVTLRCSSQSGHNTVSWYQQALGQGPQFIFQYYREEENGRGNFPPRFSGLQFPNYSSELNVNALELDDSALYLCASSLTGIPGGYTFGSGTRLTVV.